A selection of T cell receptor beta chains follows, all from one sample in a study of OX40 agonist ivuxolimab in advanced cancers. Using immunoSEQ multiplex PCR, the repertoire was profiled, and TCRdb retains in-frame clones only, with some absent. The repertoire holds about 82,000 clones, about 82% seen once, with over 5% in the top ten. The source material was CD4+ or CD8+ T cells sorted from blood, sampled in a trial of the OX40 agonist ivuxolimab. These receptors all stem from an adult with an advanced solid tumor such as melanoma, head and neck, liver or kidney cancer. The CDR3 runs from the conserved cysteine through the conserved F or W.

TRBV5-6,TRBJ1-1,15,CASSLVRQLNTEAFF
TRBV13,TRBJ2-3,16,CASSLSWGRMSDTQYF
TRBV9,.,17,CASSVGHRTGGSYEQYF
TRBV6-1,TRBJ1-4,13,CASSNRDGEKLFF
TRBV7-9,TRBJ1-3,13,CASAWRGDDTIYF
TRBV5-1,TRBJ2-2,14,CASSLGQGVGELFF
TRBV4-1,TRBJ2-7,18,CVSSPGLAGGPFSYEQYF
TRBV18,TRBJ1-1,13,CASSPLGPTEAFF
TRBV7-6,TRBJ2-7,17,CASSTNRGPSGSYEQYF
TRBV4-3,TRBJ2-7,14,CASSQETGTHEQYF
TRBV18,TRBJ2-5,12,CASSPWGETQYF
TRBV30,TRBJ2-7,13,CAWSLTGQSVQYF
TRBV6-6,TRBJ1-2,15,CASSPSVTSNYGYTF
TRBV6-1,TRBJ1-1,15,CASEPGGAPLTEAFF
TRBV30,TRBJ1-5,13,CAWSPQRDQPQHF
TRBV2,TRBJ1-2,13,CASSDPGDYGYTF
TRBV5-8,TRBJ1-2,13,CASSLAGQYGYTF
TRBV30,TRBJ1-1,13,CAWSGGGNTEAFF